Described below is a single T cell receptor beta chain sequence and its context. Time point noted: baseline pretreatment blood. Specified treatment: 15 Gy SBRT to primary tumor, nephrectomy 4 weeks later. This entry belongs to a study of radiation and T cells in renal cell carcinoma. The table came from immunoSEQ multiplex PCR; TCRdb's copy has only in-frame clones and leaves some out. The data contain 150,000 or so clones, around 89% of them singletons. Trimming pared 5 bases from V and 1 base from J, leaving 6 bases between. Germline values: CDR1 SGHRS, CDR2 YFSETQ. The CDR3 has 12 amino acids. Specimen: blood, collected from a patient whose treatment included radiotherapy and nephrectomy. This chain uses TRBV5-1 with TRBJ1-1; unclear D gene. The TCR originated in a woman in her seventies with renal cell carcinoma. This chain's CDR3 is CASSPANTEAFF. The CDR3 DNA sequence: TGCGCCAGCAGTCCTGCGAACACTGAAGCTTTCTTT.